These T cell receptor beta chains were read from a single sample in a study of shared clonotypes between healthy human individuals. TCRdb's table, derived via immunoSEQ multiplex PCR, lists solely in-frame clones and lacks some. In the table there are about 2.3 million clones, 85% to 95% of which are singletons. Source material: naive CD4+ T cells from PBMCs. The receptor set was obtained from a man between 18 and 29 years old in good health. Some clones in this sample may be carry-over from other donors' samples. Each CDR3 is given with its conserved first and last residue. The D gene is left open where the match is weak. A clone size is listed for some rows: how often the clone was seen (once, few, many), or a class if it is expanded.

-,TRBJ1-5,TRBV2,-,CASSESGVNQPQHF,TGTGCCAGCAGTGAATCAGGGGTCAATCAGCCCCAGCATTTT
-,TRBJ2-7,TRBV4-3,-,CASSRRVGYGPYEQYF,TGCGCCAGCAGCCGTCGTGTCGGATACGGGCCCTACGAGCAGTACTTC
-,TRBJ2-3,TRBV2,-,CASRRLYSTDTQYF,TGTGCCAGCAGAAGGCTATATTCCACAGATACGCAGTATTTT
TRBD1,TRBJ1-1,TRBV7-7,-,CASSPQTGSEAFF,TGTGCCAGCAGCCCCCAGACAGGGAGTGAAGCTTTCTTT
TRBD1,TRBJ2-1,TRBV10-3,-,CAISRTGLRVNEQFF,TGTGCCATCAGCCGGACAGGGCTCCGGGTGAATGAGCAGTTCTTC
-,TRBJ1-1,TRBV20-1,few,CSAREQAEAFF,TGCAGTGCTAGAGAACAGGCTGAGGCTTTCTTT
-,TRBJ2-1,TRBV7-3,-,CASSLDTSSGYNEQFF,TGTGCCAGCAGCTTAGATACTAGTTCGGGCTACAATGAGCAGTTCTTC
-,TRBJ2-3,TRBV5-1,-,CASRSASGTDTQYF,TGCGCCAGCAGGTCCGCTAGCGGCACAGATACGCAGTATTTT
-,TRBJ2-5,TRBV5-1,-,CASSLNREGWETQYF,TGCGCCAGCAGCTTGAATCGTGAAGGGTGGGAGACCCAGTACTTC
-,TRBJ2-7,TRBV6-5,-,CASRGQGYEQYF,TGTGCCAGCAGAGGTCAGGGCTACGAGCAGTACTTC
-,TRBJ2-7,TRBV6-6,-,CASSSGDPGMYEQYF,TGTGCCAGCAGTTCTGGGGATCCAGGGATGTACGAGCAGTACTTC
TRBD2,TRBJ2-3,TRBV9,-,CASSVGTSGGYTDTQYF,TGTGCCAGCAGCGTAGGGACTAGCGGGGGGTACACAGATACGCAGTATTTT